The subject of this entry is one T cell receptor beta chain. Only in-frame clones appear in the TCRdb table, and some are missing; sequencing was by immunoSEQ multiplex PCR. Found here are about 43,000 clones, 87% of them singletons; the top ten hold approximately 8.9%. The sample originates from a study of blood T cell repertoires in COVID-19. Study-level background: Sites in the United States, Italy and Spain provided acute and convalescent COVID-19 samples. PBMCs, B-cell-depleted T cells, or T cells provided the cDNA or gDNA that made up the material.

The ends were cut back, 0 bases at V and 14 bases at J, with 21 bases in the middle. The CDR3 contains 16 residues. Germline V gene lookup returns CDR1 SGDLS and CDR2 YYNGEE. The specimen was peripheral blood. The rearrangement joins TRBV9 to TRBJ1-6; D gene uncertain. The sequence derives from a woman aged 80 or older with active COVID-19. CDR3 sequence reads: CASSVASSRIPAALHF. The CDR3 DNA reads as TGTGCCAGCAGCGTAGCCTCCTCGAGGATCCCGGCTGCCCTCCACTTT.